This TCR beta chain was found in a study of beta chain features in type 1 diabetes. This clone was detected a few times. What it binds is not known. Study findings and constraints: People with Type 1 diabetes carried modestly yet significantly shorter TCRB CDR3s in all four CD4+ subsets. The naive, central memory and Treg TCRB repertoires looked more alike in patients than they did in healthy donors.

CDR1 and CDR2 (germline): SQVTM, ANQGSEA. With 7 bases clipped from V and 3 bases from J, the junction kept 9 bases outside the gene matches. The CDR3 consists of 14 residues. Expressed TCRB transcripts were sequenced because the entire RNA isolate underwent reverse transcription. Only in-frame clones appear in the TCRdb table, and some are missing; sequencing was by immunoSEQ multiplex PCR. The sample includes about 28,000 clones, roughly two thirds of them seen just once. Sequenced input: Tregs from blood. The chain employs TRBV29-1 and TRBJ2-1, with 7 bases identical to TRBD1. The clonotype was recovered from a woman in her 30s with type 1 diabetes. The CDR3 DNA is TGCAGCGCCGACCAGACAGGGCTCTACAATGAGCAGTTCTTC. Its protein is CSADQTGLYNEQFF.